One sample yielded the 31 T cell receptor beta chains listed below, sequenced in a study of T cell responses to AZD1222 COVID-19 vaccine (dated by TCRdb to the early 2020s). Libraries were made using the immunoSEQ multiplex PCR assay. In its TCRdb copy, this immuneACCESS table keeps in-frame sequences only and misses some clones. Where compared with another copy, unresolved V genes explain less than half of these, and the others have no known cause. In this sample the table shows 150,000 or so clones, approximately 86% of which occur a single time. The biggest ten clones account for 5.5% to 7% of the sample. The time point label of this sample denotes: sample from adult after SARS-CoV-2 infection, after symptom onset. Sequencing used peripheral blood, obtained after recovery from COVID-19. These receptors came from an adult who had recovered from COVID-19.

This clone was counted once. The V call is TRBV3-1 (or the pseudogene TRBV3-2), the J call TRBJ2-1, with D maybe TRBD1 (5 bases). The CDR3 runs 15 residues. Trimming took off 0 bases at V and 8 bases at J, with 14 bases between the two ends. In germline, CDR1 is LGHDT, CDR2 YNNKEL (reference sequence). The CDR3: CASSQDRRQGDEQFF. CDR3 coding DNA: TGTGCCAGCAGCCAAGATCGTCGGCAGGGCGATGAGCAGTTCTTC.

This clone was counted a single time. Germline is not matched at one junction end, which may reflect a read error. The V gene is TRBV9, the J gene TRBJ2-5; D could derive from TRBD1 or TRBD2 (5 bases each). From germline, CDR1 is SGDLS and CDR2 YYNGEE. This CDR3 contains 11 residues. Here the CDR3 DNA reads TGTGCCAGCAGCGACCCGGGACCCCTGCACTTC. It yields the protein CASSDPGPLHF.

V gene TRBV6-2 or TRBV6-3 combines with J gene TRBJ2-7; D unclear. Per the germline V gene, CDR1 is MNHEY and CDR2 is SVGEGT. The CDR3 has 11 amino acids. Trimming cost V 4 bases and J 4 bases, with 5 bases left between them. Here the CDR3 DNA reads TGTGCCAGCAGTTCACAATACGAGCAGTACTTC. Encoded protein: CASSSQYEQYF.

V gene TRBV28 combines with J gene TRBJ2-7; 8 bases line up with TRBD1. In germline, CDR1 is MDHEN, CDR2 SYDVKM. V lost 1 base to trimming and J lost 2 bases; unmatched junction nucleotides: 4. This CDR3 contains 15 residues. CDR3 sequence (DNA): TGTGCCAGCAGTTTATCGGCAGGGGGCGCCTACGAGCAGTACTTC. Protein product: CASSLSAGGAYEQYF.

The chain uses TRBV6-2 or TRBV6-3 and TRBJ2-7, with 8 bases fitting TRBD2. The germline CDR1 and CDR2 sequences are MNHEY and SVGEGT. J lost 4 bases, V lost 0 bases, and 8 bases had no gene match. The length of the CDR3 is 16 residues. The chain's CDR3 is CASSYSSSGGTYEQYF. CDR3 nucleotides: TGTGCCAGCAGTTACTCGTCCAGCGGGGGTACTTACGAGCAGTACTTC.

The chain recombines TRBV28 with TRBJ1-2; the D is unclear. Germline values: CDR1 MDHEN, CDR2 SYDVKM. With 10 bases removed from V and 7 bases from J, the gap between germline ends came to 25 bases. The CDR3 is 15 residues long. CDR3 loop: CAISSDLASRSGYTF. Here the CDR3 DNA reads TGTGCCATTTCCTCAGACCTCGCAAGTCGGTCTGGCTACACCTTC.

This rearrangement joins TRBV1 to TRBJ1-6; TRBD1 reflects the table's D call only, with no check against the DNA. TRBV1 is noted as a pseudogene. CDR3 size: 19 residues. The CDR3 sequence is CTSSQRTGGVNLYNSPLHF. CDR3 nucleotides: TGCACCAGCAGCCAACGGACAGGGGGTGTTAACTTATATAATTCACCCCTCCACTTT.

V and J are TRBV28 and TRBJ2-3; 10 nucleotides line up with TRBD2. CDR1 and CDR2 (germline): MDHEN, SYDVKM. The V segment lost 3 bases and the J segment 5 bases; nucleotides outside the gene matches: 8. The CDR3 loop spans 16 amino acids. CDR3 loop: CASSLSLAGAEDTQYF. The CDR3 DNA reads as TGTGCCAGCAGTTTGTCCCTAGCGGGAGCGGAAGATACGCAGTATTTT.

The rearrangement links TRBV11-3 to TRBJ2-2; 7 bases align to TRBD2. The CDR3 consists of 15 residues. The germline V gene has CDR1 SGHNT and CDR2 YENEEA. After removal of 4 bases from V and 1 base from J, the junction contained 3 bases not matched to a gene. CDR3 coding DNA: TGTGCCAGCAGCTCGGGACTATTGAACACCGGGGAGCTGTTTTTT. As protein: CASSSGLLNTGELFF. Looking up the rest from reference TRBV11-3 and TRBJ2-2 gives the full variable domain: EAGVVQSPRYKIIEKKQPVAFWCNPISGHNTLYWYLQNLGQGPELLIRYENEEAVDDSQLPKDRFSAERLKGVDSTLKIQPAELGDSAVYLCASSSGLLNTGELFFGEGSRLTVL.

CDR3 residues: CASSQVAVSGYGYTF. CDR3 DNA sequence: TGTGCCAGCAGCCAAGTCGCGGTAAGTGGCTATGGCTACACCTTC. V usage is TRBV4-2 and J usage is TRBJ1-2; D remains ambiguous. Germline loops: CDR1 LGHNA, CDR2 YNFKEQ. The germline V and J ends were trimmed by 1 base and 4 bases, with 13 bases remaining between them. CDR3 length: 15 residues.

J is TRBJ1-5 and V is TRBV6-5, with D uncertain. V was pared by 0 bases and J by 5 bases, with 8 bases between. The CDR3 extends over 14 amino acids. Germline values: CDR1 MNHEY, CDR2 SVGAGI. The CDR3 DNA reads as TGTGCCAGCAGTTACTCAGGAGCGGATCAGCCCCAGCATTTT. It yields the protein CASSYSGADQPQHF.

V gene TRBV5-1 combines with J gene TRBJ2-1, with D possibly TRBD2 on 5 matching bases. The V and J ends lost 2 bases and 5 bases respectively, with 11 bases between them. The CDR3 is 14 residues long. Germline V gives CDR1 SGHRS, CDR2 YFSETQ. CDR3 sequence: CASSLRGWHNEQFF. The CDR3 DNA reads as TGCGCCAGCAGCTTACGAGGGTGGCACAATGAGCAGTTCTTC.

The chain couples TRBV27 to TRBJ2-1; TRBD1 matches at 11 bases. V lost 6 bases and J lost 8; bases outside the gene matches: 6. The length of the CDR3 is 14 residues. Germline CDR1 reads MNHEY; CDR2 reads SMNVEV (reference sequence). The CDR3 loop reads CASSPWTGGDEQFF. The CDR3 DNA reads as TGTGCCAGCAGCCCCTGGACAGGGGGCGATGAGCAGTTCTTC.

This chain joins TRBV3-1 (or the pseudogene TRBV3-2) and TRBJ1-1, with TRBD1 identical over 9 bases. This CDR3 contains 14 residues. Germline values: CDR1 LGHDT, CDR2 YNNKEL (reference sequence). The junction had 3 bases not matched to a gene; V was cut back by 6 bases and J by 1 base. DNA for the CDR3: TGTGCCAGCAGGCTACAGGGGGCGAACACTGAAGCTTTCTTT. This codes for CASRLQGANTEAFF.

This sequence joins TRBV5-6 and TRBJ1-1; D possibly corresponds to TRBD1 (5 bases). CDR1 is SGHDT, CDR2 YYEEEE, per germline. The CDR3 length is 13 residues. With 2 bases removed from V and 5 bases from J, the gap between germline ends came to 10 bases. The CDR3 protein is CASSFQGRTEAFF. The CDR3 DNA follows: TGTGCCAGCAGCTTTCAGGGAAGAACTGAAGCTTTCTTT.

The V gene is TRBV6-5, the J gene TRBJ2-7; the D gene is possibly TRBD1 (6 bases). Germline V gives CDR1 MNHEY, CDR2 SVGAGI. The CDR3 totals 12 residues. Deletions cut 8 bases from V and 1 base from J, with 9 bases between. The CDR3 DNA reads TGTGCCAGCCGCCAGGGGTCCTACGAGCAGTACTTC. Protein sequence: CASRQGSYEQYF.

A note on this clone: At one boundary the junction diverges from the germline segment, which might be a read error. This chain uses TRBV7-7 with TRBJ2-1; 12 bases line up with TRBD2. The length of the CDR3 is 15 residues. In germline, CDR1 is SSHAT, CDR2 FNYEAQ (reference sequence). For the CDR3, the DNA is TGTGCTAGCAGCCCCGGACTAGCGGGACCCGATGAGCAGTTCTTC. As protein: CASSPGLAGPDEQFF.

V and J are TRBV15 and TRBJ1-3; D gene ambiguous. The length of the CDR3 is 15 residues. V lost 0 bases and J lost 3, with 9 bases in between. Germline assignment: CDR1 LNHNV and CDR2 YYDKDF (reference sequence). The CDR3: CATSRDLRVGNTIYF. CDR3 sequence (DNA): TGTGCCACCAGCAGAGATCTGAGGGTTGGAAACACCATATATTTT.

The chain is built from TRBV15 and TRBJ2-3, with D tentatively TRBD2 (6 bases). The germline gives CDR1 LNHNV, CDR2 YYDKDF (reference sequence). This CDR3 spans 16 amino acids. The germline V and J ends were trimmed by 3 bases and 1 base, with 14 bases remaining between them. The CDR3 protein is CATSRLEGRGTDTQYF. CDR3 nucleotides: TGTGCCACCAGCAGGCTGGAGGGCCGTGGCACAGATACGCAGTATTTT.

This clone has a single count. CDR3 nucleotides: TGTGCCAGCTCACTCGAACAAGTCACTGAAGCTTTCTTT. It translates to CASSLEQVTEAFF. The chain employs TRBV18 and TRBJ1-1; D not resolved. CDR1 KGHSH and CDR2 LQKENI come from the germline V gene. The CDR3 consists of 13 residues. V gave up 4 bases and J gave up 4 bases, with 10 bases separating them.

The chain combines TRBV9 with TRBJ2-2, with 11 nucleotides matching TRBD2. The CDR3 loop spans 17 amino acids. J was trimmed by 1 base and V by 2 bases; bases with no gene match: 4. In germline, CDR1 is SGDLS, CDR2 YYNGEE. The CDR3 here is CASSVLTSGGNTGELFF. The CDR3 DNA sequence: TGTGCCAGCAGCGTCCTAACTAGCGGGGGGAACACCGGGGAGCTGTTTTTT.

The chain joins TRBV19 to TRBJ1-2; a possible D gene is TRBD1 (6 bases). The CDR3 loop spans 17 amino acids. Trimming removed 3 bases from V and 0 bases from J, with 17 bases in between. The germline V gene has CDR1 LNHDA and CDR2 SQIVND (reference sequence). CDR3: CASSIPRTDTTNYGYTF. CDR3 bases: TGTGCCAGTAGTATCCCGAGGACAGACACAACTAACTATGGCTACACCTTC. Drawing the rest from reference TRBV19 and TRBJ1-2, the complete variable domain is DGGITQSPKYLFRKEGQNVTLSCEQNLNHDAMYWYRQDPGQGLRLIYYSQIVNDFQKGDIAEGYSVSREKKESFPLTVTSAQKNPTAFYLCASSIPRTDTTNYGYTFGSGTRLTVV.

This chain connects TRBV28 to TRBJ2-7; TRBD2 matches 8 bases. V lost 5 bases and J lost 0; bases outside the gene matches: 6. The CDR3 has 15 amino acids. Germline CDR1 is MDHEN and CDR2 is SYDVKM. CDR3 DNA: TGTGCCAGCAGTCCACCCGGGACTAGCTCCTACGAGCAGTACTTC. Translating it yields CASSPPGTSSYEQYF.

The chain couples TRBV25-1 to TRBJ1-1; D is undetermined. Trimming left V 5 bases short and J 1 base short, with 14 bases between. The CDR3 consists of 15 residues. Germline V gene lookup returns CDR1 MGHDK and CDR2 SYGVNS. CDR3 sequence (DNA): TGTGCCAGCAGTTTCCGCGTCGGCGGGAACACTGAAGCTTTCTTT. It is translated as CASSFRVGGNTEAFF.

The genes are TRBV23-1 and TRBJ1-5; the match to TRBD1 covers 12 bases. TRBV23-1 is sorted into the ORF group, with uncertain function. V lost 8 bases and J lost 2; bases outside the gene matches: 10. The CDR3 contains 17 residues. The CDR3 spells CASVGTGGRTGNQPQHF. The CDR3 bases are TGCGCCAGCGTTGGGACAGGGGGCAGAACCGGCAATCAGCCCCAGCATTTT.

This clone came up a few times. The chain has TRBV5-1 and TRBJ1-3; 7 nucleotides agree with TRBD1. V lost 0 bases and J lost 2; bases outside the gene matches: 2. CDR1 SGHRS and CDR2 YFSETQ come from the germline V gene. The length of the CDR3 is 15 residues. The CDR3 DNA sequence: TGCGCCAGCAGCTTGGGACAGGGAACTGGAAACACCATATATTTT. Protein product: CASSLGQGTGNTIYF. The entire variable domain, with the rest obtained from reference TRBV5-1 and TRBJ1-3, is as follows: KAGVTQTPRYLIKTRGQQVTLSCSPISGHRSVSWYQQTPGQGLQFLFEYFSETQRNKGNFPGRFSGRQFSNSRSEMNVSTLELGDSALYLCASSLGQGTGNTIYFGEGSWLTVV.

The J gene is TRBJ1-5, the V gene TRBV2; D is unresolved. Germline values: CDR1 SNHLY, CDR2 FYNNEI. This CDR3 is built from 13 residues. V lost 6 bases to trimming and J lost 0 bases, with 6 bases between them. The CDR3 nucleotides are TGTGCCAGCAGGAGGGATAGCAATCAGCCCCAGCATTTT. Encoded protein: CASRRDSNQPQHF. Full variable domain (remainder filled in from reference TRBV2 and TRBJ1-5): EPEVTQTPSHQVTQMGQEVILRCVPISNHLYFYWYRQILGQKVEFLVSFYNNEISEKSEIFDDQFSVERPDGSNFTLKIRSTKLEDSAMYFCASRRDSNQPQHFGDGTRLSIL.

This chain uses TRBV4-1 with TRBJ2-5; 15 positions agree with TRBD2. CDR3 length: 16 amino acids. The V segment lost 8 bases and the J segment 5 bases; nucleotides outside the gene matches: 9. Germline V gives CDR1 MGHRA, CDR2 YSYEKL. The chain's CDR3 is CASRYGTSGGYETQYF. As DNA, the CDR3 is TGCGCCAGCCGATACGGGACTAGCGGGGGGTACGAGACCCAGTACTTC.

The genes are TRBV12-3 or TRBV12-4 and TRBJ2-7, with D tentatively TRBD2 (6 bases). V dropped 8 bases and J dropped 5 bases, with 10 bases sitting between them. This CDR3 is 11 amino acids long. CDR3 sequence (DNA): TGTGCCAGCGGGGGGATCCACGAGCAGTACTTC. Translating it yields CASGGIHEQYF.

This chain connects TRBV29-1 to TRBJ1-1; TRBD1 aligns across 7 bases. With 7 bases clipped from V and 12 bases from J, the junction kept 17 bases outside the gene matches. This CDR3 is 13 amino acids long. Germline V CDR1 and CDR2: SQVTM, ANQGSEA. The CDR3 sequence is CSDVTGREGGSFF. The CDR3 DNA reads TGCAGCGATGTGACAGGGCGAGAGGGGGGGTCTTTCTTT. The entire variable domain, with the rest obtained from reference TRBV29-1 and TRBJ1-1, is as follows: SAVISQKPSRDICQRGTSLTIQCQVDSQVTMMFWYRQQPGQSLTLIATANQGSEATYESGFVIDKFPISRPNLTFSTLTVSNMSPEDSSIYLCSDVTGREGGSFFGQGTRLTVV.

For the CDR3, the DNA is TGTGCCATCCGGCCGGACCAGGGAATCCAAGAGACCCAGTACTTC. The encoded protein is CAIRPDQGIQETQYF. The rearrangement uses TRBV10-3 and TRBJ2-5; D is possibly TRBD1 (5 bases). CDR1 and CDR2 (germline): ENHRY, SYGVKD. CDR3 length equals 15 residues. V dropped 8 bases and J dropped 1 base, with 17 bases sitting between them.